Below are 2 T cell receptor beta chains sequenced from a single sample in a study of T-cell memory formation after mild COVID-19. Via MiXCR, TCRdb re-called the 5' RACE reads, giving one row per CDR3 protein. The repertoire holds 150,000 to 200,000 distinct CDR3 sequences, with 20% to 25% as singletons. Input material: PBMCs or a T cell subset sorted from them (not recorded which). The receptors derive from an adult woman who had mild COVID-19 (a few samples of this study predate the infection). Cell type and time point are not known.

The chain links TRBV5-1 to TRBJ1-1; D is uncertain. CDR3 size: 18 residues. Trimming stripped 4 bases from V and 1 base from J, with 23 bases between. The germline gives CDR1 SGHRS, CDR2 YFSETQ. Here the CDR3 DNA reads TGCGCCAGCAGCCCAGAGACATACTCTTACTACTCGAACACTGAAGCTTTCTTT. It specifies CASSPETYSYYSNTEAFF.

The gene calls are TRBV13 and TRBJ2-3; 7 bases are a match to TRBD1. Germline CDR1 reads PRHDT; CDR2 reads FYEKMQ (reference sequence). CDR3 size: 18 residues. V lost 5 bases, J lost 0 bases, and 14 bases stayed unmatched. The CDR3 bases are TGTGCCAGCAGCCCTGACAGGGCAGAGGGGGCAAGCACAGATACGCAGTATTTT. Translation gives CASSPDRAEGASTDTQYF.